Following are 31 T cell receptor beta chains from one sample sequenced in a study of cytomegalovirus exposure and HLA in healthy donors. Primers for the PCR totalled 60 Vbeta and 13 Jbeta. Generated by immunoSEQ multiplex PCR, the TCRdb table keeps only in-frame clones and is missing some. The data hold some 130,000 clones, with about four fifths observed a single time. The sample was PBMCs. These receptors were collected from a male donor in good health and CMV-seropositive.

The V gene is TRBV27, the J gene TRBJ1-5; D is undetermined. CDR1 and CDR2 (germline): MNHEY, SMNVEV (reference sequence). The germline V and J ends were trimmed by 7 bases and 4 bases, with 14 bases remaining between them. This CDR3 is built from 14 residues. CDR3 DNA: TGTGCCAGCAAAAGTGCTCCCGGGAATCAGCCCCAGCATTTT. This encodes CASKSAPGNQPQHF.

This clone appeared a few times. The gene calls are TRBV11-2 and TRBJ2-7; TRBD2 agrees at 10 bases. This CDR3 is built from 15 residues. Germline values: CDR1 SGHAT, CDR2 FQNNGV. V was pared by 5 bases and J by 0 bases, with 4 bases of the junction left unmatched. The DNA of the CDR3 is TGTGCCAGCAGCCCCGGACTAGCGGTCTCCTACGAGCAGTACTTC. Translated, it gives CASSPGLAVSYEQYF. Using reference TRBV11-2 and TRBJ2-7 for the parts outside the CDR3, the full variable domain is EAGVAQSPRYKIIEKRQSVAFWCNPISGHATLYWYQQILGQGPKLLIQFQNNGVVDDSQLPKDRFSAERLKGVDSTLKIQPAKLEDSAVYLCASSPGLAVSYEQYFGPGTRLTVT.

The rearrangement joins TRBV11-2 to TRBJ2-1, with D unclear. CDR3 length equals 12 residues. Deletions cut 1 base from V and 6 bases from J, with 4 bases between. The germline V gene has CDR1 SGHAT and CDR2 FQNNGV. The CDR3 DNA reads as TGTGCCAGCAGCTTAGGAGTCAATGAGCAGTTCTTC. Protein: CASSLGVNEQFF.

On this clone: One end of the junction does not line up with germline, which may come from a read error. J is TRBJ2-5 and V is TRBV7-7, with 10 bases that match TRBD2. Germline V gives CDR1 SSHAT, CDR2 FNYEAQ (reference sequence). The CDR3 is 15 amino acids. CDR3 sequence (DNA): TGTGCTAGCAGCCCAACTAGCGGGGTGAGAGAGACCCAGTACTTC. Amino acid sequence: CASSPTSGVRETQYF.

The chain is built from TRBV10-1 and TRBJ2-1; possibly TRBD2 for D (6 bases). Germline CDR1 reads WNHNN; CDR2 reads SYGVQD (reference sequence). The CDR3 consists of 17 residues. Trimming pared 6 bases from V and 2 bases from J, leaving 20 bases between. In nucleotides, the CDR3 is TGCGCCAGCAGGGCCCTCGGGGGAAAGTTTACCTACAATGAGCAGTTCTTC. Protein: CASRALGGKFTYNEQFF.

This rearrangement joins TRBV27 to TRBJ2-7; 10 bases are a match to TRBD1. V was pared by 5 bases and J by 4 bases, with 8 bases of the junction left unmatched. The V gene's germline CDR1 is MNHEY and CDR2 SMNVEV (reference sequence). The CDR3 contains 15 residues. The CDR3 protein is CASSLRTGGGYEQYF. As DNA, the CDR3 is TGTGCCAGCAGTCTCCGGACAGGGGGAGGGTACGAGCAGTACTTC.

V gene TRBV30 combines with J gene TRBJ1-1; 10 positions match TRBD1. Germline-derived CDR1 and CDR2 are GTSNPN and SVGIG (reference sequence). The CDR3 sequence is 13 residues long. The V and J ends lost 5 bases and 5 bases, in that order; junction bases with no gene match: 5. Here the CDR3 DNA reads TGTGCCTGGGGGACAGGGGTTCGAACTGAAGCTTTCTTT. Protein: CAWGTGVRTEAFF.

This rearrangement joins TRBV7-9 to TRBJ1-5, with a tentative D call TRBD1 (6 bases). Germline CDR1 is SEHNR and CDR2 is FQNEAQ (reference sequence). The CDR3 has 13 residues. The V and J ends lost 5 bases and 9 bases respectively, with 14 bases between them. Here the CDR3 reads CASSPTGIGPQHF. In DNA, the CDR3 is TGTGCCAGCAGCCCCACAGGGATCGGGCCCCAGCATTTT.

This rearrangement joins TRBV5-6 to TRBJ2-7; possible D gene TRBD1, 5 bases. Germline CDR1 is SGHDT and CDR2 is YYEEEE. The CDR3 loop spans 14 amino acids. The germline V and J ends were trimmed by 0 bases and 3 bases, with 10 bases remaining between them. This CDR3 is CASSLGQGSYEQYF. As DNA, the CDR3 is TGTGCCAGCAGCTTGGGGCAGGGCAGCTACGAGCAGTACTTC.

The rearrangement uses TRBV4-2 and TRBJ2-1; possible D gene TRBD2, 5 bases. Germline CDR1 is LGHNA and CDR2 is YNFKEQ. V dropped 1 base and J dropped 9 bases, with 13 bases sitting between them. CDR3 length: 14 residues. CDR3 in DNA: TGTGCCAGCAGCCAAGCGGACTCCCGGAGTGAGCAGTTCTTC. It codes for CASSQADSRSEQFF.

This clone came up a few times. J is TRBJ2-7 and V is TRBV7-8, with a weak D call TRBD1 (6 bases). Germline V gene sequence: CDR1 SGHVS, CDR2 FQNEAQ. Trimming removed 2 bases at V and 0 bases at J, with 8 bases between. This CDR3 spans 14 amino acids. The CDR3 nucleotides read TGTGCCAGCAGCTTAATGGGGGCCTCCTACGAGCAGTACTTC. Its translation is CASSLMGASYEQYF.

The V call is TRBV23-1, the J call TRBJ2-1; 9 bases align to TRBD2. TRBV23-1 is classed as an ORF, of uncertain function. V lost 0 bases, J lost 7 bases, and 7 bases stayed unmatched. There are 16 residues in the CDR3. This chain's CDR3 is CASSQSKREAGNEQFF. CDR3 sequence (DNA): TGCGCCAGCAGTCAATCTAAGCGGGAGGCGGGGAATGAGCAGTTCTTC.

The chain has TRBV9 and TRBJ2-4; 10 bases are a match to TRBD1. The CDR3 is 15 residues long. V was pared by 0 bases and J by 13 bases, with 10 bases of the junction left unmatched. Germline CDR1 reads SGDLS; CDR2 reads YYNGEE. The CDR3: CASSVAAGQGPLQYF. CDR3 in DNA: TGTGCCAGCAGCGTAGCTGCGGGACAGGGGCCCCTGCAGTACTTC.

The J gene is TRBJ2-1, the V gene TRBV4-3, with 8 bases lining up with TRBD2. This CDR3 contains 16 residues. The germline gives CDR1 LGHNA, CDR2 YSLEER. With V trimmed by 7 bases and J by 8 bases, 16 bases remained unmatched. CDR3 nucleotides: TGCGCCAGCAACAGACAAGCGGGAGATAGTATCGATGAGCAGTTCTTC. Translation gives CASNRQAGDSIDEQFF.

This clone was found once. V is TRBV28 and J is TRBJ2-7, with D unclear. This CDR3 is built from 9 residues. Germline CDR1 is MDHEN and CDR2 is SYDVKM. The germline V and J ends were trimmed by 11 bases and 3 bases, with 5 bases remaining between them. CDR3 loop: CAPSYEQYF. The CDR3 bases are TGTGCCCCCAGCTACGAGCAGTACTTC.

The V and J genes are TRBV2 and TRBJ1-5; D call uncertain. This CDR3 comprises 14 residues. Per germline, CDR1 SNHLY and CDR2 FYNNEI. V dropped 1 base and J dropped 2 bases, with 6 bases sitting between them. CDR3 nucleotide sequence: TGTGCCAGCAGTGAAGACGGGGGCAATCAGCCCCAGCATTTT. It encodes CASSEDGGNQPQHF.

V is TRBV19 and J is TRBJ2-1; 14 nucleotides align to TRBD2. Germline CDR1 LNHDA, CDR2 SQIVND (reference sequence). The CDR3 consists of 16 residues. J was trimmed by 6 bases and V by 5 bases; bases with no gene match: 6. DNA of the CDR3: TGTGCCAGTAGTCGACGACTAGCGGGAGGGCCCAATGAGCAGTTCTTC. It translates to CASSRRLAGGPNEQFF.

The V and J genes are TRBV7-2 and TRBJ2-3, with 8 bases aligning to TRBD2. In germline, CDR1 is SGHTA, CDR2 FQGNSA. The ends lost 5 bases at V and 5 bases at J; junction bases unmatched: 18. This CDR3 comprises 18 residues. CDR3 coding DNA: TGTGCCAGCAGCGCAACGGGTCTGCGGGAGGAATTCGGAGATACGCAGTATTTT. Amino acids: CASSATGLREEFGDTQYF.

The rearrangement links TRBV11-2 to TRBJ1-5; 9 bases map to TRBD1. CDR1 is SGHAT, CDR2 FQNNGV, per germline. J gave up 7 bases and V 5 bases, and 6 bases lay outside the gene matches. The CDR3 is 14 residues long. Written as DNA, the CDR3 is TGTGCCAGCAGCAGGGACAGGGCAGGACAGCCCCAGCATTTT. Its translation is CASSRDRAGQPQHF.

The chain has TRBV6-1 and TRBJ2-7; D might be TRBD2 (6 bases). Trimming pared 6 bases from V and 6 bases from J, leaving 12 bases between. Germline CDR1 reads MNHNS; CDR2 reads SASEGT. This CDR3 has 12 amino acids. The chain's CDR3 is CASSERRVEQYF. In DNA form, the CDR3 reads TGTGCCAGCAGCGAAAGGAGGGTCGAGCAGTACTTC.

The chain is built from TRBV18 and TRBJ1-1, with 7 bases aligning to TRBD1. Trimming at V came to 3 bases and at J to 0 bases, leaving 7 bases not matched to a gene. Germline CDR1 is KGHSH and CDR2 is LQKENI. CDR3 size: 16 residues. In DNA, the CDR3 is TGTGCCAGCTCACCTGGACAGGCGACCATGAACACTGAAGCTTTCTTT. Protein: CASSPGQATMNTEAFF.

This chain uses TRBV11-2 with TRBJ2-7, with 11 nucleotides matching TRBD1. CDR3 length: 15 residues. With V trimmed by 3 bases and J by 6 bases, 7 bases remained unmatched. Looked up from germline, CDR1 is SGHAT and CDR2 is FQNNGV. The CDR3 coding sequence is TGTGCCAGCAGCTTCAACACCGGGACAGGGGGCGAGCAGTACTTC. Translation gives CASSFNTGTGGEQYF.

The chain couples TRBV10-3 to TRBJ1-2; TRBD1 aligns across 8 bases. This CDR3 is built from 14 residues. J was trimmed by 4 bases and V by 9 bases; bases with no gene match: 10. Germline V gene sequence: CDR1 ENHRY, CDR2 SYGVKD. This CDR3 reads CAMNSKTGAYGYTF. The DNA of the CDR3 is TGTGCCATGAACTCAAAGACAGGGGCCTATGGCTACACCTTC.

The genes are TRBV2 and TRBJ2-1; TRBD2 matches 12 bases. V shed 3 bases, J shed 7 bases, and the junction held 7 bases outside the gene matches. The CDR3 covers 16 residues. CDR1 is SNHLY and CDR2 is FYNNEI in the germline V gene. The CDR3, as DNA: TGTGCCAGCAGTGAGGCTAGCGGGAGGGTTCGGAATGAGCAGTTCTTC. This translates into CASSEASGRVRNEQFF.

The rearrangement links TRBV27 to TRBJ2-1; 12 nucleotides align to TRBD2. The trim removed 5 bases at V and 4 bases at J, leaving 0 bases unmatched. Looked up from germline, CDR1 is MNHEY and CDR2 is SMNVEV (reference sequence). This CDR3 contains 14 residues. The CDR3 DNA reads TGTGCCAGCAGTACTAGCGGGAGGTACAATGAGCAGTTCTTC. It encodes CASSTSGRYNEQFF.

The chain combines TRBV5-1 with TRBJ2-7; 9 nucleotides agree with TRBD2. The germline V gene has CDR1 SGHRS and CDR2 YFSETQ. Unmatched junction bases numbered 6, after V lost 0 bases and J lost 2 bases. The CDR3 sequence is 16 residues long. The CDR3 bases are TGCGCCAGCAGCTTGGCCGGCGGGAGGGGGGCCTACGAGCAGTACTTC. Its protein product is CASSLAGGRGAYEQYF.

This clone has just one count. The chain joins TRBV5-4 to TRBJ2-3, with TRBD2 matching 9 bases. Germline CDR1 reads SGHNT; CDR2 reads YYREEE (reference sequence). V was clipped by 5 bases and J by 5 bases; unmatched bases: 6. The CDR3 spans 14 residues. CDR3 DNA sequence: TGTGCCAGCAGGGGACTAGCCGTTGGAGATACGCAGTATTTT. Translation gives CASRGLAVGDTQYF.

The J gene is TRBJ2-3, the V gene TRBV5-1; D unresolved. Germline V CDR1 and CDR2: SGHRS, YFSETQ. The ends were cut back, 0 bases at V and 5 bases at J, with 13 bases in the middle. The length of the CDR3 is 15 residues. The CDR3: CASSLAGASGDTQYF. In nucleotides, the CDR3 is TGCGCCAGCAGCTTGGCAGGCGCATCTGGAGATACGCAGTATTTT.

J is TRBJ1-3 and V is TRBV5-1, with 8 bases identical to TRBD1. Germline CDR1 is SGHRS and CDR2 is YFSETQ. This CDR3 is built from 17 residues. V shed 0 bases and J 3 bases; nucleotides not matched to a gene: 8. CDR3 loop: CASSLDAGTGRGNTIYF. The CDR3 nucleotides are TGCGCCAGCAGCTTGGACGCCGGGACAGGTCGTGGAAACACCATATATTTT.

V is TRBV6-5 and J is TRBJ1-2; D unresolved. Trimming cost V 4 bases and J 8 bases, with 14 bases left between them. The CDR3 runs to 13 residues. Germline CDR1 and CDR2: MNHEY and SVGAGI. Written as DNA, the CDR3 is TGTGCCAGCAGTTCCAATATTGGGCTCGGCTACACCTTC. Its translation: CASSSNIGLGYTF.

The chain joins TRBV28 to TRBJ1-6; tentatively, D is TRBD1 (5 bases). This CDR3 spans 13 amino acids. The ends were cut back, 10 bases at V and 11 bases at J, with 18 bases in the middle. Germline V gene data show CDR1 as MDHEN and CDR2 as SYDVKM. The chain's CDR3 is CATDRQGHAPLHF. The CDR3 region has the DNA TGTGCCACCGACCGCCAGGGTCACGCACCCCTCCACTTT.